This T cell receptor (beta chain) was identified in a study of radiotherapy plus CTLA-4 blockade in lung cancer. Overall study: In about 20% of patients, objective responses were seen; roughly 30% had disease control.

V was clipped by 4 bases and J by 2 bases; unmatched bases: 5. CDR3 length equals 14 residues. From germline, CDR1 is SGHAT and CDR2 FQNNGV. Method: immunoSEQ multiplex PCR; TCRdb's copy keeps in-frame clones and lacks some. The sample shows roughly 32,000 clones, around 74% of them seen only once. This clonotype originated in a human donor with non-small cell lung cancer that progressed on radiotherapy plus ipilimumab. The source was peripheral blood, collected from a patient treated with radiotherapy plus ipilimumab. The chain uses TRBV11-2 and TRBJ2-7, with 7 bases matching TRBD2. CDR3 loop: CASSWDSGPYEQYF. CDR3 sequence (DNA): TGTGCCAGCAGCTGGGATAGCGGGCCCTACGAGCAGTACTTC.